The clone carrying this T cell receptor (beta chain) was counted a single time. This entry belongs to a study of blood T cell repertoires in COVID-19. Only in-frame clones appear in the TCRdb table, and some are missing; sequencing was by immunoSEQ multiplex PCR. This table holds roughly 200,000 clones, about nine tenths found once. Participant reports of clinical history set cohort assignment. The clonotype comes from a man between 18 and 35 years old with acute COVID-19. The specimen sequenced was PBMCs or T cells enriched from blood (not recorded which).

CDR3 sequence reads: CATSDPSTSGRTDTQYF. For the CDR3, the DNA is TGTGCCACCAGTGACCCTTCGACTAGCGGGAGAACAGATACGCAGTATTTT. The J gene is TRBJ2-3, the V gene TRBV24-1, with 12 bases matching TRBD2. Looked up from germline, CDR1 is KGHDR and CDR2 is SFDVKD. Trimming at V came to 4 bases and at J to 3 bases, leaving 7 bases not matched to a gene. This CDR3 is built from 17 residues.